These 3 T cell receptor beta chains share one sample of origin, sequenced in a study of blood T cell repertoires in COVID-19. The method was immunoSEQ multiplex PCR; TCRdb's version includes in-frame clones alone and lacks a portion of them. Of about 270,000 clones detected, about 90% appear once; the ten largest clones hold approximately 2.6%. The sample comprised peripheral blood. The source of these receptors is a person aged 18 to 30 with COVID-19, enrolled during active disease.

This clone was recorded once. The chain uses TRBV3-1 (or the pseudogene TRBV3-2) and TRBJ2-5, with 10 positions matching TRBD2. This CDR3 has 16 residues. Germline V gene sequence: CDR1 LGHDT, CDR2 YNNKEL (reference sequence). V was pared by 4 bases and J by 5 bases, with 10 bases of the junction left unmatched. DNA of the CDR3: TGTGCCAGCAGCCTGGTCCCTAGCGGGAGTTATGAGACCCAGTACTTC. This translates into CASSLVPSGSYETQYF.

This chain joins TRBV7-2 and TRBJ2-3; 7 bases are shared with TRBD2. The CDR3 runs to 17 residues. J was trimmed by 1 base and V by 5 bases; bases with no gene match: 12. The germline CDR1 and CDR2 sequences are SGHTA and FQGNSA. The CDR3 DNA follows: TGTGCCAGCAGCCCCCAACGGTACAGCGGGGGCACAGATACGCAGTATTTT. It is translated as CASSPQRYSGGTDTQYF. Drawing the rest from reference TRBV7-2 and TRBJ2-3, the complete variable domain is GAGVSQSPSNKVTEKGKDVELRCDPISGHTALYWYRQSLGQGLEFLIYFQGNSAPDKSGLPSDRFSAERTGGSVSTLTIQRTQQEDSAVYLCASSPQRYSGGTDTQYFGPGTRLTVL.

The J gene is TRBJ2-5, the V gene TRBV6-5, with D tentatively TRBD1 (6 bases). Germline CDR1 is MNHEY and CDR2 is SVGAGI. V shed 8 bases and J shed 7 bases, with 14 bases lying between them. This CDR3 region has 12 residues. This CDR3 is CASGGPLGTQYF. Here the CDR3 DNA reads TGTGCCAGCGGGGGCCCCCTAGGGACCCAGTACTTC.